The 32 T cell receptor beta chains below all came from one sample that was sequenced in a study of early T cells in non-severe SARS-CoV-2 infection. Using its own MiXCR run on the 5' RACE reads, TCRdb lists one record per CDR3 protein. The sample holds about 80,000 distinct CDR3 sequences, about 11% seen once. Sequencing was performed on whole blood. These receptors were collected from an adult who was a healthcare worker with PCR-confirmed SARS-CoV-2 infection or an uninfected control (not recorded which).

This clonotype was counted many times. The chain combines TRBV29-1 with TRBJ2-7; D is ambiguous. The ends were cut back, 4 bases at V and 4 bases at J, with 11 bases in the middle. CDR1 is SQVTM and CDR2 is ANQGSEA in the germline V gene. The CDR3 is 12 amino acids. As DNA, the CDR3 is TGCAGCGTTGTTCAAGGGAATTACGAGCAGTACTTC. It codes for CSVVQGNYEQYF.

Of note for this clonotype: A clone one base away is much larger, so this may be a read error. For the CDR3, the DNA is TGTGCCAGCAGTCCCCTAGGTCTCATTGAGCAGTTCTTC. Translating it yields CASSPLGLIEQFF. The gene calls are TRBV12-3 or TRBV12-4 and TRBJ2-1, with D unclear. Trimming cost V 5 bases and J 9 bases, with 14 bases left between them. The CDR3 sequence is 13 residues long.

This clonotype was counted at least ten times. This rearrangement joins TRBV12-3 or TRBV12-4 to TRBJ1-6, with D unresolved. This CDR3 is 15 amino acids long. V was pared by 2 bases and J by 9 bases, with 14 bases between. The CDR3 DNA reads as TGTGCCAGCAGTTTAAGCAGGCCGATCGGTTCACCCCTCCACTTT. It codes for CASSLSRPIGSPLHF.

In its sample, this clonotype was seen many times. The V gene is TRBV7-2, the J gene TRBJ1-1; no definite D call. Trimming shortened V by 5 bases and J by 0 bases, and 10 bases separated the two germline ends. CDR1 is SGHTA and CDR2 is FQGNSA in the germline V gene. This CDR3 spans 14 amino acids. CDR3 sequence: CASSTQQMNTEAFF. The CDR3 nucleotides read TGTGCCAGCAGCACACAGCAGATGAACACTGAAGCTTTCTTT.

On this clonotype: This may be a read error, as it is one base from a much larger clone. The chain combines TRBV20-1 with TRBJ2-2, with 12 bases fitting TRBD1. The V gene's germline CDR1 is DFQATT and CDR2 SNEGSKA (reference sequence). The V and J ends lost 6 bases and 0 bases, in that order; junction bases with no gene match: 8. The CDR3 length is 17 residues. The CDR3, as DNA: TGCAGTGCCTGCCCCGGGACAGGGGGCGCGAACACCGGGGAGCTGTTTTTT. This sequence encodes CSACPGTGGANTGELFF.

Many counts were recorded for this clonotype. The V call is TRBV5-1, the J call TRBJ1-5, with D possibly being TRBD1 (5 bases). This CDR3 region has 15 residues. Germline V gene lookup returns CDR1 SGHRS and CDR2 YFSETQ. V was cut by 4 bases and J by 0 bases, with 11 bases left in between. CDR3 protein: CASSPDSNSNQPQHF. In nucleotides, the CDR3 is TGCGCCAGCAGCCCCGACAGCAATAGCAATCAGCCCCAGCATTTT. Complete variable domain (other parts from reference TRBV5-1 and TRBJ1-5): KAGVTQTPRYLIKTRGQQVTLSCSPISGHRSVSWYQQTPGQGLQFLFEYFSETQRNKGNFPGRFSGRQFSNSRSEMNVSTLELGDSALYLCASSPDSNSNQPQHFGDGTRLSIL.

This clonotype was detected many times. The V call is TRBV20-1, the J call TRBJ2-1, with 12 positions matching TRBD2. V shed 6 bases, J shed 8 bases, and the junction held 8 bases outside the gene matches. Germline V CDR1 and CDR2: DFQATT, SNEGSKA (reference sequence). The CDR3 is made up of 14 amino acids. CDR3 in amino acids: CSAPGLAGGYEQFF. CDR3 in DNA: TGCAGTGCACCGGGGCTAGCGGGGGGGTATGAGCAGTTCTTC.

This clonotype was counted between two and nine times. The chain combines TRBV5-1 with TRBJ2-1; D possibly corresponds to TRBD2 (6 bases). Between the trimmed V and J ends, which lost 5 bases and 0 bases, there was a span of 12 bases. The CDR3 has 15 amino acids. The germline CDR1 and CDR2 sequences are SGHRS and YFSETQ. CDR3: CASSRGAGSYNEQFF. The CDR3, as DNA: TGCGCCAGCAGTCGCGGGGCCGGCTCCTACAATGAGCAGTTCTTC.

This clonotype has a handful of counts. The chain has TRBV11-2 and TRBJ2-1, with 10 bases identical to TRBD1. Germline loops: CDR1 SGHAT, CDR2 FQNNGV. This CDR3 region has 17 residues. J gave up 10 bases and V 5 bases, and 17 bases lay outside the gene matches. CDR3 DNA sequence: TGTGCCAGCAGCATATACCCTGGGGGACAGGGGTTTTGGGAGCAGTTCTTC. Its protein product is CASSIYPGGQGFWEQFF.

This clonotype was seen repeatedly, ten times or more. The J gene is TRBJ2-1, the V gene TRBV7-9; TRBD1 might be the D (6 bases). The CDR3 contains 16 residues. Germline V lookup: CDR1 SEHNR, CDR2 FQNEAQ (reference sequence). Trimming took 2 bases from V and 1 from J, leaving 12 bases between them. In DNA, the CDR3 is TGTGCCAGCAGCTTATTACAGGGCGGATCCTACAATGAGCAGTTCTTC. This codes for CASSLLQGGSYNEQFF.

This rearrangement joins TRBV29-1 to TRBJ2-2; D gene uncertain. This CDR3 is built from 14 residues. The V and J ends lost 3 bases and 2 bases respectively, with 10 bases between them. Germline CDR1 SQVTM, CDR2 ANQGSEA. The CDR3 here is CSVDGQRNTGELFF. CDR3 nucleotide sequence: TGCAGCGTTGATGGTCAGAGAAACACCGGGGAGCTGTTTTTT.

The table lists this clonotype with a few counts. V gene TRBV25-1 combines with J gene TRBJ2-3, with D possibly being TRBD1 (6 bases). Per germline, CDR1 MGHDK and CDR2 SYGVNS. V dropped 5 bases and J dropped 4 bases, with 13 bases sitting between them. This CDR3 spans 14 amino acids. The CDR3 here is CASSPPSGADTQYF. The CDR3 nucleotides are TGTGCCAGCAGTCCCCCGTCAGGGGCAGATACGCAGTATTTT.

The table lists this clonotype with a few counts. The V gene is TRBV6-2 or TRBV6-3, the J gene TRBJ2-7; TRBD1 or TRBD2 may be the D gene (5 bases each). Per the germline V gene, CDR1 is MNHEY and CDR2 is SVGEGT. The CDR3 is made up of 14 amino acids. The V gene lost 4 bases and the J gene lost 2 bases, with 12 bases spanning the gap. DNA for the CDR3: TGTGCCAGCAGTTTTTCCGGGACCGCCTACGAGCAGTACTTC. Its protein is CASSFSGTAYEQYF.

Written as DNA, the CDR3 is TGTGCCAGCTCACTGACCGGGACAGAAGGTGGCTACACCTTC. Translated: CASSLTGTEGGYTF. The rearrangement joins TRBV18 to TRBJ1-2, with 7 bases that match TRBD1. With V trimmed by 4 bases and J by 7 bases, 9 bases remained unmatched. The CDR3 runs 14 residues. Per the germline V gene, CDR1 is KGHSH and CDR2 is LQKENI.

Only a few counts were recorded for this clonotype. The J gene is TRBJ2-5, the V gene TRBV5-1; 9 nucleotides align to TRBD2. V gave up 3 bases and J gave up 5 bases; unmatched junction bases: 5. Germline assignment: CDR1 SGHRS and CDR2 YFSETQ. The CDR3 runs to 14 residues. The CDR3 DNA reads as TGCGCCAGCAGCTCCGGGACTAGCTATGAGACCCAGTACTTC. The encoded protein is CASSSGTSYETQYF.

This clonotype was seen a few times. The chain uses TRBV20-1 and TRBJ1-6; 8 bases are a match to TRBD1. This CDR3 comprises 13 residues. J lost 7 bases, V lost 3 bases, and 2 bases had no gene match. Germline CDR1 and CDR2: DFQATT and SNEGSKA (reference sequence). The CDR3 reads CSARGQENSPLHF. Here the CDR3 DNA reads TGCAGTGCTAGGGGACAGGAGAATTCACCCCTCCACTTT.

The chain combines TRBV6-6 with TRBJ1-1, with TRBD1 as a possible D gene (6 bases). Germline V gives CDR1 MNHNY, CDR2 SVGAGI (reference sequence). Trimming took off 0 bases at V and 4 bases at J, with 12 bases between the two ends. CDR3 length equals 15 residues. The CDR3 sequence: CASSYSIRGTTEAFF. Here the CDR3 DNA reads TGTGCCAGCAGTTACTCAATTAGGGGGACCACTGAAGCTTTCTTT.

This clonotype has ten or more counts. This sequence joins TRBV7-2 and TRBJ1-1; no clear D gene. V dropped 1 base and J dropped 0 bases, with 9 bases sitting between them. This CDR3 region has 15 residues. The germline V gene encodes CDR1 SGHTA and CDR2 FQGNSA. CDR3 sequence (DNA): TGTGCCAGCAGCTTAGACAGTGCGATGAACACTGAAGCTTTCTTT. Translation: CASSLDSAMNTEAFF.

This chain joins TRBV15 and TRBJ2-7; 7 bases align to TRBD2. Germline V gives CDR1 LNHNV, CDR2 YYDKDF (reference sequence). V was pared by 0 bases and J by 4 bases, with 6 bases of the junction left unmatched. This CDR3 has 15 residues. This chain's CDR3 is CATSRDLGGAYEQYF. The CDR3 DNA follows: TGTGCCACCAGCAGAGATCTGGGAGGGGCATACGAGCAGTACTTC.

The chain is built from TRBV7-2 and TRBJ2-7, with TRBD1 identical over 7 bases. Losses at the gene ends were 5 bases for V and 12 bases for J; bases not matched to a gene: 7. The germline V gene has CDR1 SGHTA and CDR2 FQGNSA. The CDR3 consists of 11 residues. CDR3 nucleotide sequence: TGTGCCAGCAGCACCGGGACAGTTCTGTACTTC. Its translation is CASSTGTVLYF.

This clonotype was found many times. Relative to the germline gene, one junction end is altered; a read error may explain this. This rearrangement joins TRBV7-7 to TRBJ2-5, with TRBD2 matching 8 bases. This CDR3 region has 16 residues. Germline CDR1 and CDR2: SSHAT and FNYEAQ (reference sequence). The CDR3 DNA is TGTGCTAGCAGCTTAGGCCCCTCCACTAGCGGAGAGACCCAGTACTTC. This encodes CASSLGPSTSGETQYF.

Ten or more counts support this clonotype. The chain uses TRBV13 and TRBJ2-7; D is possibly TRBD1 (6 bases). The CDR3 runs to 14 residues. Germline V gives CDR1 PRHDT, CDR2 FYEKMQ (reference sequence). Trimming shortened V by 0 bases and J by 3 bases, and 9 bases separated the two germline ends. CDR3 DNA: TGTGCCAGCAGCTTAGGCTTGGACAGCTACGAGCAGTACTTC. It yields the protein CASSLGLDSYEQYF. The full variable domain, rest sourced from reference TRBV13 and TRBJ2-7, is AAGVIQSPRHLIKEKRETATLKCYPIPRHDTVYWYQQGPGQDPQFLISFYEKMQSDKGSIPDRFSAQQFSDYHSELNMSSLELGDSALYFCASSLGLDSYEQYFGPGTRLTVT.

The CDR3 nucleotides read TGCAGTGCTAGCGTGATATGGGATGAAGCTTTCTTT. This sequence encodes CSASVIWDEAFF. The V call is TRBV20-1, the J call TRBJ1-1; D is unclear. This CDR3 spans 12 amino acids. V dropped 3 bases and J dropped 7 bases, with 12 bases sitting between them. Looked up from germline, CDR1 is DFQATT and CDR2 is SNEGSKA (reference sequence).

Here the CDR3 DNA reads TGTGCCAGCGGGAGGACAGGGGACTACGAGCAGTACTTC. Translated: CASGRTGDYEQYF. The chain joins TRBV5-5 to TRBJ2-7, with 9 positions matching TRBD1. V lost 7 bases, J lost 3 bases, and 5 bases stayed unmatched. The germline V gene has CDR1 SGHKS and CDR2 YYEKEE (reference sequence). The CDR3 totals 13 residues.

The chain carries TRBV7-2 and TRBJ2-1, with TRBD2 identical over 11 bases. This CDR3 spans 15 amino acids. V dropped 5 bases and J dropped 6; count of bases not matched to a gene: 6. Per germline, CDR1 SGHTA and CDR2 FQGNSA. In nucleotides, the CDR3 is TGTGCCAGCAGCAATAGCGGGGGGGCCACCAATGAGCAGTTCTTC. Translating it yields CASSNSGGATNEQFF.

The J gene is TRBJ1-1, the V gene TRBV5-1, with D perhaps matching TRBD1 (5 bases). Germline assignment: CDR1 SGHRS and CDR2 YFSETQ. This CDR3 spans 12 amino acids. The V end lost 6 bases, the J end lost 4 bases, and 10 bases lay between the germline ends. Here the CDR3 DNA reads TGCGCCAGCACACCGGGGGGCACTGAAGCTTTCTTT. Translating it yields CASTPGGTEAFF.

This clonotype was seen only a few times. The chain recombines TRBV29-1 with TRBJ1-2; unclear D gene. Germline lookup yields CDR1 SQVTM and CDR2 ANQGSEA. This CDR3 contains 14 residues. V dropped 5 bases and J dropped 4 bases, with 17 bases sitting between them. DNA of the CDR3: TGCAGCGTTACTTCGGACCGTGCAATCTATGGCTACACCTTC. Its protein is CSVTSDRAIYGYTF.

This clonotype was counted many times. This sequence joins TRBV5-4 and TRBJ2-3; D is undetermined. Looked up from germline, CDR1 is SGHNT and CDR2 is YYREEE (reference sequence). V lost 4 bases to trimming and J lost 2 bases, with 8 bases between them. This CDR3 contains 13 residues. DNA for the CDR3: TGTGCCAGCAGCAGGGTGGACACAGATACGCAGTATTTT. This translates into CASSRVDTDTQYF.

This chain connects TRBV24-1 to TRBJ2-3; D ambiguous. In germline, CDR1 is KGHDR, CDR2 SFDVKD. The ends were cut back, 3 bases at V and 2 bases at J, with 8 bases in the middle. CDR3 length equals 14 residues. The DNA of the CDR3 is TGTGCCACCAGTGATCGCGGCACCACAGATACGCAGTATTTT. Amino acids: CATSDRGTTDTQYF.

The chain employs TRBV4-1 and TRBJ2-5, with 10 bases aligning to TRBD1. The CDR3 is 16 residues long. V shed 0 bases, J shed 5 bases, and the junction held 6 bases outside the gene matches. CDR1 is MGHRA, CDR2 YSYEKL, per germline. DNA of the CDR3: TGCGCCAGCAGCCAAGATCTGACAGGGGGCTGGGAGACCCAGTACTTC. Protein product: CASSQDLTGGWETQYF.

At least ten counts were recorded for this clonotype. The chain combines TRBV12-3 or TRBV12-4 with TRBJ2-3; tentative D call: TRBD2 (6 bases). V lost 5 bases and J lost 1, with 13 bases in between. The CDR3 extends over 15 amino acids. In DNA, the CDR3 is TGTGCCAGCAGTCCGGGACTCGGGGGCACAGATACGCAGTATTTT. Translating gives CASSPGLGGTDTQYF.

The V call is TRBV10-3, the J call TRBJ1-1; 9 bases agree with TRBD1. CDR1 ENHRY and CDR2 SYGVKD come from the germline V gene. There are 15 residues in the CDR3. The junction had 6 bases not matched to a gene; V was cut back by 6 bases and J by 1 base. The DNA of the CDR3 is TGTGCCATCAGGAAGACAGGGGGACAGAACACTGAAGCTTTCTTT. Its protein is CAIRKTGGQNTEAFF.